This T cell receptor (beta chain) was found in a study of CD8 T cells in ankylosing spondylitis. Study-level findings and limits: Within ankylosing spondylitis blood, a TCR beta motif made up of eight highly homologous variants appeared to be characteristic. Before this, some motif variants had been reported in reactive arthritis synovial fluid and blood.

J lost 4 bases, V lost 4 bases, and 8 bases had no gene match. CDR1 is MDHEN and CDR2 is SYDVKM in the germline V gene. The CDR3 sequence is 16 residues long. This clonotype was detected many times. Its antigen remains unknown. Each TCR beta library was made by quantitative 5'-RACE that incorporated molecular barcodes. One entry per CDR3 protein results from TCRdb running MiXCR on the 5' RACE reads. The sample consists of hundreds of thousands of distinct CDR3 sequences, around 25% of them appearing once. Source material: blood, either unsorted or a sorted T cell fraction (not recorded which). The origin of this receptor is a male donor with ankylosing spondylitis or in good health (not recorded which). This sequence joins TRBV28 and TRBJ2-1; 9 positions match TRBD2. CDR3 residues: CASSSFSGRSYNEQFF. CDR3 nucleotide sequence: TGTGCCAGCAGTTCCTTTAGCGGGAGAAGTTACAATGAGCAGTTCTTC.